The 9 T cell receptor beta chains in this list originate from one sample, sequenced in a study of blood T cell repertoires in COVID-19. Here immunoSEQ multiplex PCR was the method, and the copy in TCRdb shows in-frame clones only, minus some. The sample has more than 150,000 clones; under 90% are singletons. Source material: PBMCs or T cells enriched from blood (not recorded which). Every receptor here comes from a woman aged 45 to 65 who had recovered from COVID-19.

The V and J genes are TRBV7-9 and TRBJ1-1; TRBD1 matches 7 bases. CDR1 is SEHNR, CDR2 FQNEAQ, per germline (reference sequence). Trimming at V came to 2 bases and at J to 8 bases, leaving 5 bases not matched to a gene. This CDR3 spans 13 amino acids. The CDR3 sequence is CASSLKTGVEAFF. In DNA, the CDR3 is TGTGCCAGCAGCTTAAAAACAGGGGTAGAAGCTTTCTTT.

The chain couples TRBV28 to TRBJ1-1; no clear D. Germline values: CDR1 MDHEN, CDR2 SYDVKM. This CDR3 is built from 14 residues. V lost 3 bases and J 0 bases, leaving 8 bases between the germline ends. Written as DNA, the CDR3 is TGTGCCAGCAGTTTGTGGCGGATGAACACTGAAGCTTTCTTT. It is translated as CASSLWRMNTEAFF.

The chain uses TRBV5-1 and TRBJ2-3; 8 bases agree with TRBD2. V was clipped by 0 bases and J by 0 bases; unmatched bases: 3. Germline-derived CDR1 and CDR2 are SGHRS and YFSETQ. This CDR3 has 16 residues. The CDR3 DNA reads TGCGCCAGCAGCTTGGGACTAGCGTCTAGCACAGATACGCAGTATTTT. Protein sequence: CASSLGLASSTDTQYF. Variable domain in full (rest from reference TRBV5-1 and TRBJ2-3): KAGVTQTPRYLIKTRGQQVTLSCSPISGHRSVSWYQQTPGQGLQFLFEYFSETQRNKGNFPGRFSGRQFSNSRSEMNVSTLELGDSALYLCASSLGLASSTDTQYFGPGTRLTVL.

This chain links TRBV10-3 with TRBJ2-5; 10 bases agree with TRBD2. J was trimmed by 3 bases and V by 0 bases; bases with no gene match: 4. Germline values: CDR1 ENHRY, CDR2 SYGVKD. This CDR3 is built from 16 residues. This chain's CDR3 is CAISESGLAREETQYF. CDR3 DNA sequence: TGTGCCATCAGTGAGTCGGGACTAGCGAGGGAAGAGACCCAGTACTTC.

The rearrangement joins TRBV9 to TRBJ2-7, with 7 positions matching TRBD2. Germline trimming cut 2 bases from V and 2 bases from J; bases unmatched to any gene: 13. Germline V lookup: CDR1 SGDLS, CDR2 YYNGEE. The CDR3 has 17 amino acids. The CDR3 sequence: CASSVDAGVGITYEQYF. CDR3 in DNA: TGTGCCAGCAGCGTCGACGCGGGGGTGGGAATTACCTACGAGCAGTACTTC.

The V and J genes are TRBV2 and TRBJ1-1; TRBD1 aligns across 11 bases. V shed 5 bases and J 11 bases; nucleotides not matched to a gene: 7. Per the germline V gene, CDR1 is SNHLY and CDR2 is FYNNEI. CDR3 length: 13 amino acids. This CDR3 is CASSRTGGPSAFF. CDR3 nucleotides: TGTGCCAGCAGTCGGACAGGGGGCCCGAGTGCTTTCTTT. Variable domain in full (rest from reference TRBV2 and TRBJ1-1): EPEVTQTPSHQVTQMGQEVILRCVPISNHLYFYWYRQILGQKVEFLVSFYNNEISEKSEIFDDQFSVERPDGSNFTLKIRSTKLEDSAMYFCASSRTGGPSAFFGQGTRLTVV.

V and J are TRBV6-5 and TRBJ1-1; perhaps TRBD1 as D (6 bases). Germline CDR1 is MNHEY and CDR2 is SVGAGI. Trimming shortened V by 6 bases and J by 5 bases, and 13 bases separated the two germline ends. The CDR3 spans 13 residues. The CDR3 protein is CASRSTGVTEAFF. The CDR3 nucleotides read TGTGCCAGCAGATCGACAGGAGTTACTGAAGCTTTCTTT.

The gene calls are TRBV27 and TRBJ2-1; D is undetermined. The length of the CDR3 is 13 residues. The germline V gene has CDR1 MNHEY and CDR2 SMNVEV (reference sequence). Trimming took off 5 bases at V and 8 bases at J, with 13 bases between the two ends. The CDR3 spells CASSLTRIDEQFF. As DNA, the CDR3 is TGTGCCAGCAGTCTCACCAGGATAGATGAGCAGTTCTTC.

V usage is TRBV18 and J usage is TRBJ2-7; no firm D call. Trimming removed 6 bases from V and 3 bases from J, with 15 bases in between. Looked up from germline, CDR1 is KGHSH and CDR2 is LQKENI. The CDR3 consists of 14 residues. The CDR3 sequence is CASSSGANRYEQYF. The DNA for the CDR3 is TGTGCCAGCTCCTCCGGTGCCAATCGCTACGAGCAGTACTTC.